This T cell receptor beta chain was identified during a study of cytomegalovirus exposure and HLA in healthy donors (dated 2017 in TCRdb). As for the study more broadly: In an earlier analysis of some 550 of the donors, about 260 Gb of sequence data and about 110 million unique TCR beta sequences from 180 million or so T cells were reported. Across 300 to 500 genotyped donors of the cohort, an average of approximately 220,000 unique TCR beta nucleotide sequences per donor were sequenced, and roughly 20% of those sequences were non-productive. Class I and class II HLA loci were covered by the typing at four-digit resolution. Besides the first cohort of 500 to 700 subjects, a separate validation cohort made up of 95 to 150 different subjects was used. The number of typed donors differed by locus: about 620-640 for A, B, C, DRB1 and DQB1; some 500 for DQA1; 606 for DPA1; and 400 to 480 for DPB1. Donor age, sex, ethnicity and CMV serostatus were compiled together with the repertoire data. An early release covering about 600 HLA-typed donors comprised approximately 290 gigabases of sequencing data and approximately 85 million unique TCR sequences. About five DR-DQ haplotypes were treated as single units for association and clustering because of strong linkage in the cohort. An earlier analysis of several hundred of the donors applied high-throughput TCR beta sequencing to assess whether each TCR beta V gene segment acted as functional or pseudogenic. In a later analysis, previously published TCR beta repertoires from about 670 donors were re-analyzed and high-resolution HLA genotyping was added so that TCR occurrence patterns could be studied. Every discovery cohort repertoire had been produced on one sequencing platform. The study used immunosequencing to profile the T cell repertoires of approximately 630 subjects and linked those repertoires to cytomegalovirus serostatus. The study aimed to test whether cataloging public T cell receptors could reveal signatures of past pathogen exposure. Among the roughly 390 genotyped donors, around 79% belonged to the genetic ancestry cluster associated with self-reported Caucasian donors. To predict cytomegalovirus infection status, the study brought together high-throughput TCR immunosequencing, statistical association of individual TCRs with disease status, and machine learning. A later genetic analysis used genome-wide SNP genotypes for about 55% of the 666 donors, treating that subset as a discovery cohort. The later analysis used no new phenotypic data to find candidate immune exposures, relying instead on TCR beta sequences and their occurrence across donors.

Taken from the germline V gene, the CDR1 and CDR2 loops are SGHRS and YFSETQ. From the cysteine up to the phenylalanine, the CDR3 has a length of 17 residues. This entry keeps only the CDR3 DNA: 51 bases, framed from base 1. V is cut back by 4 bases and J by 10 bases, with 19 bases in the junction unmatched. The library came from the immunoSEQ multiplex PCR assay. A mixture of 60 forward primers for TCR Vbeta segments and 13 reverse primers for TCR Jbeta segments was used in the multiplex PCR. The CDR3 region of rearranged TCR beta genes was amplified from genomic DNA by a multiplex PCR assay. The Illumina HiSeq System was used to sequence the amplified TCR beta libraries as 87-base-pair reads. On the authors' methods: A later analysis tallied 75 million to 95 million unique TCR beta chains across the approximately 670 repertoires, and around 10 million of those chains were shared by two or more donors. Raw reads were error-corrected and collapsed into unique sequences by a nearest-neighbor algorithm in which closely related sequences were merged to remove PCR and sequencing errors. V, D and J gene segments were assigned by aligning CDR3 sequences to IMGT reference sequences. For a sequence to be retained, a match of at least six nucleotides to both a V gene segment and a J gene segment was required. A rearrangement counted as productive if the CDR3 had no stop codons and remained in frame with V and J, and every other rearrangement counted as non-productive. CDR3 was defined according to IMGT convention as the region running from the second conserved V-encoded cysteine to the conserved J-encoded phenylalanine. The earlier analysis of 500 to 600 of the donors excluded sequences that lacked an unambiguous match to a single V gene segment. In an earlier analysis of several hundred of the donors, V segments were called functional above 56.7% productive rearrangements and were called segregating when the between-donor standard deviation exceeded 5%. To diagnose cytomegalovirus status from the catalog of TCR beta chain sequences, a statistical classification framework was built. V and J gene assignment, in a later analysis, came from comparing TCR nucleotide sequences with IMGT/GENE-DB human TR gene sequences. The TCRdist pipeline was used in a later analysis to assign CDR3 sequences and most-parsimonious VDJ recombination scenarios. In a later analysis, each TCR beta chain was defined by its CDR3 amino acid sequence together with its V-gene family, and reads lacking a unique V-gene family were excluded. In a later analysis, 450 to 600 highly shared, low-generation-probability nucleotide sequences were removed to address suspected cross-contamination and a sequencing artifact. For each public chain, a later analysis derived a clonal expansion index from normalized ranks of inferred template counts within each repertoire. In a later analysis, generation probabilities were computed using a VDJ recombination model fitted to out-of-frame rearrangements, and the results were checked against IGoR. Hypergeometric tests were used in a later analysis to score TCR-TCR, TCR-HLA and TCR-CMV co-occurrence, with a repertoire-size bias correction applied to the TCR pairs. In a later analysis, false discovery rates were estimated by permuting HLA or CMV assignments 20 times. In a later analysis, co-occurring TCRs were grouped with DBSCAN, and TCRdist sequence similarity was added when clustering was performed within HLA-allele-positive subsets. For co-occurrence clustering, repertoires with fewer than 30,000 or more than 120,000 public chains were excluded, along with 4 to 6 repertoires with anomalous nucleotide sharing. Drawn from immuneACCESS, this table holds only the in-frame rearrangements with V and J called that TCRdb kept. Clones are partly lost; checked studies trace under half to an unresolved V gene and leave the rest unexplained. V and J calls and clone size are those listed in that table; D and trimming were worked out from the DNA. A total of some 140,000 clones appear in this sample, around 80% of them only once. The top ten constitute approximately 4% of the sample.

A remark on this clone: The target of this receptor is not known. No base quality values were provided; no much bigger clone lies one nucleotide off.

Broad study findings and their caveats: An earlier analysis of 587 of the donors showed that most TCR beta V segments appeared in productive rearrangements either about 90% or about 30% of the time, which broadly matched IMGT annotations. Cytomegalovirus status was reported to be diagnosed by the classifier with high specificity and sensitivity in both the original and validation cohorts. Some IMGT-functional V segments, including TRBV6-2 and TRBV6-3, could not be told apart with the 87-base-pair reads, so those segments were excluded. In the study, approximately 150 TCR beta chains were listed as associated with cytomegalovirus. The cohort was sequenced for TCR beta chains only, and without alpha or paired-chain data the features that could be detected were limited. HLA typing was unavailable for some donors at each locus, so association tests used only the typed subset. Compared with equally common non-associated chains, HLA-associated TCR beta chains in a later analysis were more clonally expanded and had lower generation probabilities. V-gene and J-gene trimming of TCR beta chains was associated with a missense DCLRE1C variant in a later genetic analysis, and the association was replicated in an independent cohort. According to a later genetic analysis, donors in an Asian-associated ancestry cluster had fewer N-insertions in productive TCRs than the approximately 670-donor mean. In a later analysis, most CMV-associated TCR beta chains were found to appear HLA-restricted, with HLA associations seemingly driven largely by CMV exposure. When HLA alleles, especially DR and DQ, strongly co-occurred, TCR associations were difficult to assign to individual alleles. Linkage disequilibrium might explain the correlated functional status among segregating V segments, but an unknown experimental factor could not be excluded. A group of highly shared sequence variants was considered likely to be a technical artifact of the sequencing pipeline. In a later analysis, around 15,000 TCR beta sequences were associated with specific HLA alleles at a false discovery rate of 0.05. According to a later analysis, parvovirus B19, influenza, CMV and Epstein-Barr virus appeared linked to several top co-occurrence clusters. A later analysis found that TCR association rates varied across HLA loci, with DRB1 alleles showing the most associated TCRs and HLA-C alleles the fewest. In vitro tests confirmed that a few of the cytomegalovirus-associated TCR beta chains recognize cytomegalovirus antigens. For the cohort, immune exposure information was limited to CMV serostatus. A further reported finding was that TCR beta sequences accurately predicted the HLA-A and HLA-B alleles for most subjects in the first cohort. Because counts were too low, approximately 18 rarely observed V segments, including chromosome 9 orphons, were excluded from the earlier analysis of about 500 of the donors. According to the authors, the approach could potentially be generalized to other disease states and immunological phenotypes. The presence/absence analyses assumed that sequencing depth was roughly uniform across donors, and that assumption may not be true. While some public TCRs were present in many individuals, most TCR sequences turned up only very rarely across donors.

The cohort comprised 666 healthy bone marrow donors. All cohort members were sampled while nominally healthy, although unrecorded immune exposures were likely present. The donor tested CMV seronegative, placing the donor among the 350 to 400 seronegative members of the cohort. Each donor provided a peripheral blood sample, and peripheral blood mononuclear cells were used for TCR beta sequencing. The Qiagen DNeasy Blood Extraction Kit was used to extract genomic DNA from the blood cell samples. The sample taken for sequencing was PBMCs. This receptor was identified in a woman aged 40 to 49 in good health and CMV-seronegative. Recombination linked TRBV5-1 to TRBJ2-1, with TRBD1 matching 8 junction bases. The nucleotides are TGCGCCAGCAGCGGTGGAGGGTGGCAGGGGGCTTCATTGGAGCAGTTCTTC. Translated, it reads CASSGGGWQGASLEQFF. The full variable domain, completed from the reference TRBV5-1 and TRBJ2-1 proteins outside the CDR3, reads KAGVTQTPRYLIKTRGQQVTLSCSPISGHRSVSWYQQTPGQGLQFLFEYFSETQRNKGNFPGRFSGRQFSNSRSEMNVSTLELGDSALYLCASSGGGWQGASLEQFFGPGTRLTVL.